The 23 T cell receptor beta chains presented below share a single source sample, sequenced in a study of blood T cell repertoires in COVID-19. Generated by immunoSEQ multiplex PCR, the TCRdb table keeps only in-frame clones and is missing some. The sample lists around 470,000 clones; around 91% were seen once. The source material was PBMCs or T cells enriched from blood (not recorded which). The receptor set was obtained from a young man who had recovered from COVID-19.

This clone has a single count. The chain is built from TRBV4-1 and TRBJ1-4; possibly TRBD1 for D (5 bases). This CDR3 comprises 15 residues. Germline CDR1 MGHRA, CDR2 YSYEKL. Trimming took 4 bases from V and 4 from J, leaving 13 bases between them. CDR3 region: CASSPRRGYNEKLFF. DNA of the CDR3: TGCGCCAGCAGCCCCCGACGGGGGTATAATGAAAAACTGTTTTTT.

This clone was counted a few times. This rearrangement joins TRBV6-5 to TRBJ1-5, with D tentatively TRBD1 (5 bases). This CDR3 has 13 residues. Trimming left V 4 bases short and J 4 bases short, with 8 bases between. Germline loops: CDR1 MNHEY, CDR2 SVGAGI. In DNA form, the CDR3 reads TGTGCCAGCAGTTGGGGGGGAAATCAGCCCCAGCATTTT. It yields the protein CASSWGGNQPQHF.

The chain has TRBV2 and TRBJ2-3; D remains unclear. With 5 bases removed from V and 6 bases from J, the gap between germline ends came to 12 bases. The CDR3 extends over 13 amino acids. Germline V lookup: CDR1 SNHLY, CDR2 FYNNEI. CDR3 sequence (DNA): TGTGCCAGCAGTATTAACCAGTTGGATACGCAGTATTTT. This translates into CASSINQLDTQYF.

The rearrangement joins TRBV18 to TRBJ1-4; TRBD1 matches at 8 bases. Per germline, CDR1 KGHSH and CDR2 LQKENI. With V trimmed by 4 bases and J by 5 bases, 0 bases remained unmatched. The CDR3 contains 13 residues. The CDR3 loop is CASSRTGNEKLFF. The CDR3 DNA reads as TGTGCCAGCTCACGGACAGGGAATGAAAAACTGTTTTTT.

The V gene is TRBV12-5, the J gene TRBJ2-2, with D maybe TRBD2 (5 bases). Trimming removed 6 bases from V and 7 bases from J, with 15 bases in between. From germline, CDR1 is LGHNT and CDR2 FRNRAP. The CDR3 contains 14 residues. The CDR3 loop is CASGLTLRGGELFF. The CDR3 DNA reads as TGTGCTAGTGGCCTAACACTCCGGGGCGGGGAGCTGTTTTTT.

The chain combines TRBV28 with TRBJ1-5; the D gene is possibly TRBD1 (6 bases). The CDR3 runs 17 residues. The V gene lost 3 bases and the J gene lost 6 bases, with 21 bases spanning the gap. CDR1 and CDR2 from the germline V gene are MDHEN and SYDVKM. CDR3 sequence: CASSFAGDWWGRQPQHF. CDR3 DNA: TGTGCCAGCAGTTTTGCGGGTGACTGGTGGGGGCGTCAGCCCCAGCATTTT.

The chain combines TRBV3-1 (or the pseudogene TRBV3-2) with TRBJ2-1, with D hard to call. V lost 2 bases, J lost 6 bases, and 11 bases lay in between. The germline V gene encodes CDR1 LGHDT and CDR2 YNNKEL (reference sequence). This CDR3 is 14 amino acids long. This CDR3 reads CASSQSSRVNEQFF. The CDR3 nucleotides read TGTGCCAGCAGCCAATCCTCCCGGGTCAATGAGCAGTTCTTC.

The chain joins TRBV28 to TRBJ1-3, with D possibly matching TRBD1 (5 bases). This CDR3 has 17 amino acids. Trimming stripped 2 bases from V and 1 base from J, with 15 bases between. The germline CDR1 and CDR2 sequences are MDHEN and SYDVKM. The CDR3: CASSLKGAHGSGNTIYF. For the CDR3, the DNA is TGTGCCAGCAGTTTAAAAGGGGCGCATGGTTCTGGAAACACCATATATTTT.

The J gene is TRBJ1-2, the V gene TRBV27, with D maybe TRBD1 (6 bases). Germline V gene data show CDR1 as MNHEY and CDR2 as SMNVEV (reference sequence). The CDR3 contains 14 residues. The V gene lost 4 bases and the J gene lost 0 bases, with 9 bases spanning the gap. In DNA, the CDR3 is TGTGCCAGCAGTTACACAGGGCCTAACTATGGCTACACCTTC. Its protein product is CASSYTGPNYGYTF.

The chain carries TRBV10-2 and TRBJ2-6; no definite D call. Trimming stripped 4 bases from V and 1 base from J, with 5 bases between. CDR1 is WSHSY and CDR2 is SAAADI in the germline V gene. The CDR3 has 14 amino acids. The chain's CDR3 is CASSAVSGANVLTF. As DNA, the CDR3 is TGCGCCAGCAGTGCGGTTTCTGGGGCCAACGTCCTGACTTTC.

This clone appeared a few times. This chain joins TRBV6-5 and TRBJ1-4, with TRBD1 identical over 9 bases. The CDR3 is made up of 14 amino acids. V gave up 10 bases and J gave up 6 bases; unmatched junction bases: 9. The germline gives CDR1 MNHEY, CDR2 SVGAGI. CDR3 protein: CATKAGTGYEKLFF. The CDR3 DNA follows: TGTGCCACGAAGGCGGGGACAGGGTATGAAAAACTGTTTTTT.

This clone appeared a single time. The gene calls are TRBV9 and TRBJ2-7; 9 nucleotides align to TRBD2. V lost 0 bases and J lost 3; bases outside the gene matches: 13. The CDR3 totals 18 residues. Germline V gives CDR1 SGDLS, CDR2 YYNGEE. The CDR3 nucleotides are TGTGCCAGCAGCGTAGCCCCGGGAACTAGCGGGCTGAACTACGAGCAGTACTTC. It codes for CASSVAPGTSGLNYEQYF.

V and J are TRBV5-1 and TRBJ2-1; 11 bases are shared with TRBD1. Germline lookup yields CDR1 SGHRS and CDR2 YFSETQ. This CDR3 is built from 15 residues. V was pared by 5 bases and J by 5 bases, with 6 bases of the junction left unmatched. CDR3 DNA: TGCGCCAGCAGTTCCGGACAGGGGGCGAACAATGAGCAGTTCTTC. This translates into CASSSGQGANNEQFF.

CDR3 nucleotide sequence: TGTGCCAGCACTGACCGGGTTTTCACAGATACGCAGTATTTT. It specifies CASTDRVFTDTQYF. The V gene is TRBV28, the J gene TRBJ2-3; D is ambiguous. V dropped 7 bases and J dropped 2 bases, with 13 bases sitting between them. Per the germline V gene, CDR1 is MDHEN and CDR2 is SYDVKM. The CDR3 runs to 14 residues.

Only a few counts were recorded for this clone. This chain connects TRBV2 to TRBJ1-2; D is possibly TRBD1 (5 bases). Germline V CDR1 and CDR2: SNHLY, FYNNEI. Trimming stripped 2 bases from V and 6 bases from J, with 13 bases between. This CDR3 has 14 amino acids. This CDR3 reads CASSEMGLSDGYTF. The DNA for the CDR3 is TGTGCCAGCAGTGAAATGGGACTTTCGGATGGCTACACCTTC. The full variable domain, rest sourced from reference TRBV2 and TRBJ1-2, is EPEVTQTPSHQVTQMGQEVILRCVPISNHLYFYWYRQILGQKVEFLVSFYNNEISEKSEIFDDQFSVERPDGSNFTLKIRSTKLEDSAMYFCASSEMGLSDGYTFGSGTRLTVV.

The chain combines TRBV7-2 with TRBJ1-6, with D maybe TRBD1 (6 bases). The ends were cut back, 3 bases at V and 8 bases at J, with 14 bases in the middle. CDR1 is SGHTA and CDR2 is FQGNSA in the germline V gene. This CDR3 is 15 amino acids long. The CDR3: CASSLTGFFDSPLHF. DNA for the CDR3: TGTGCCAGCAGCTTGACAGGATTTTTCGATTCACCCCTCCACTTT. Drawing the rest from reference TRBV7-2 and TRBJ1-6, the complete variable domain is GAGVSQSPSNKVTEKGKDVELRCDPISGHTALYWYRQSLGQGLEFLIYFQGNSAPDKSGLPSDRFSAERTGGSVSTLTIQRTQQEDSAVYLCASSLTGFFDSPLHFGNGTRLTVT.

The chain couples TRBV7-2 to TRBJ2-3; the D gene is possibly TRBD2 (6 bases). V was clipped by 5 bases and J by 1 base, with 19 bases between them. This CDR3 contains 17 residues. Germline V lookup: CDR1 SGHTA, CDR2 FQGNSA. Written as DNA, the CDR3 is TGTGCCAGCAGCGTCGAACGCACTAGCCTTCGCACAGATACGCAGTATTTT. Protein product: CASSVERTSLRTDTQYF. The full variable domain, with the rest looked up from reference TRBV7-2 and TRBJ2-3, is GAGVSQSPSNKVTEKGKDVELRCDPISGHTALYWYRQSLGQGLEFLIYFQGNSAPDKSGLPSDRFSAERTGGSVSTLTIQRTQQEDSAVYLCASSVERTSLRTDTQYFGPGTRLTVL.

The chain couples TRBV4-1 to TRBJ2-2; 12 bases agree with TRBD2. The germline CDR1 and CDR2 sequences are MGHRA and YSYEKL. J was trimmed by 8 bases and V by 2 bases; bases with no gene match: 6. The CDR3 contains 16 residues. The CDR3 bases are TGCGCCAGCAGCCAACATACTAGCGGGAGGATTGGGGAGCTGTTTTTT. Translating gives CASSQHTSGRIGELFF.

The J gene is TRBJ2-1, the V gene TRBV27; D is possibly TRBD2 (5 bases). Germline V CDR1 and CDR2: MNHEY, SMNVEV (reference sequence). This CDR3 region has 17 residues. V was cut by 0 bases and J by 0 bases, with 12 bases left in between. Here the CDR3 reads CASSLSRRGVSYNEQFF. CDR3 sequence (DNA): TGTGCCAGCAGTTTATCTCGCCGGGGAGTCTCCTACAATGAGCAGTTCTTC.

The chain combines TRBV7-9 with TRBJ2-7, with a possible D match to TRBD1 (5 bases). There are 14 residues in the CDR3. Trimming removed 4 bases from V and 0 bases from J, with 10 bases in between. Germline loops: CDR1 SEHNR, CDR2 FQNEAQ (reference sequence). CDR3 protein: CASSSPTVSYEQYF. CDR3 bases: TGTGCCAGCAGCTCCCCGACAGTCTCCTACGAGCAGTACTTC.

The CDR3 DNA is TGCGCCAGCAGCTTGACTAGACCCCCTTCTCCCGATAGGTACAATGAGCAGTTCTTC. Its protein product is CASSLTRPPSPDRYNEQFF. The chain combines TRBV5-1 with TRBJ2-1, with a weak D call TRBD2 (5 bases). Germline-derived CDR1 and CDR2 are SGHRS and YFSETQ. V was pared by 1 base and J by 4 bases, with 24 bases between. The CDR3 covers 19 residues.

The chain joins TRBV5-8 to TRBJ1-5, with a possible D match to TRBD1 (5 bases). V was cut by 0 bases and J by 6 bases, with 13 bases left in between. CDR1 is SGHTS and CDR2 is YDEGEE in the germline V gene. The length of the CDR3 is 15 residues. In DNA form, the CDR3 reads TGTGCCAGCAGCTTGGGGGGGGAGTTAGTTCAGCCCCAGCATTTT. This sequence encodes CASSLGGELVQPQHF.

V and J are TRBV5-1 and TRBJ1-2; D may be TRBD1 (6 bases). This CDR3 has 15 residues. V was clipped by 5 bases and J by 5 bases, with 19 bases between them. Germline V CDR1 and CDR2: SGHRS, YFSETQ. CDR3 coding DNA: TGCGCCAGCAGGATGGACAGAGGCTCTCGTTATGGCTACACCTTC. As protein: CASRMDRGSRYGYTF.